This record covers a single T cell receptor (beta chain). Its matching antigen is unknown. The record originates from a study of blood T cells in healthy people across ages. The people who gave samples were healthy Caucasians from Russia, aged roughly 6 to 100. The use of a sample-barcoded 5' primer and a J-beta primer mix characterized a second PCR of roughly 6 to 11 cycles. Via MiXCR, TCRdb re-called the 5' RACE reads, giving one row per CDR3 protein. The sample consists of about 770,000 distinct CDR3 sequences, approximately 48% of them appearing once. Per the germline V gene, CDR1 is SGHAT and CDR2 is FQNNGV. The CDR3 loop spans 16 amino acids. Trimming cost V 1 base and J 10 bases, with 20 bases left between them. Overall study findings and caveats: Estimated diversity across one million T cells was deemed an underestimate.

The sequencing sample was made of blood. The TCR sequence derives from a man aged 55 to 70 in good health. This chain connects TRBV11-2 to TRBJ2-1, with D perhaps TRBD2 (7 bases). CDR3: CASSLAGGGDVGEQFF. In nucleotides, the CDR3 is TGTGCCAGCAGCTTAGCGGGCGGGGGCGACGTTGGGGAGCAGTTCTTC.